This T cell receptor beta chain stems from a study of regulatory T cells in long-lasting Graves disease. Study-wide context: Disease was considered persistent Graves' disease after over 5 years of antithyroid drugs (with positive TSH receptor antibodies).

Time point here: persistent/refractory GD, antithyroid drugs over 5 years with positive TRAb. PBMCs were the source of the RNA used for TCR sequencing. CDR1 is LNHDA and CDR2 is SQIVND in the germline V gene (reference sequence). The CDR3 loop spans 14 amino acids. Trimming removed 2 bases from V and 5 bases from J, with 12 bases in between. Arm-PCR of CDR3 regions with iRepertoire HTBI primers generated TCR beta libraries. MiXCR, run by TCRdb on the multiplex PCR reads, gives a single entry per CDR3 protein. The repertoire includes 350,000 to 500,000 distinct CDR3 sequences, 21% of them detected once, and 14% sits in the top ten. Study observations and caveats: New patients shared fewer public clonotypes (about 970) than persistent patients did (2,741).

This clonotype showed up many times. The target antigen is unknown. Source: peripheral blood mononuclear cells (PBMCs), taken when the disease was refractory, from a patient treated with antithyroid drugs. The chain joins TRBV19 to TRBJ2-5, with D possibly being TRBD1 (6 bases). The receptor's source is a female donor with Graves disease. CDR3 nucleotides: TGTGCCAGTAGTATAACAGGGCAAAAGGAGACCCAGTACTTC. Protein: CASSITGQKETQYF.